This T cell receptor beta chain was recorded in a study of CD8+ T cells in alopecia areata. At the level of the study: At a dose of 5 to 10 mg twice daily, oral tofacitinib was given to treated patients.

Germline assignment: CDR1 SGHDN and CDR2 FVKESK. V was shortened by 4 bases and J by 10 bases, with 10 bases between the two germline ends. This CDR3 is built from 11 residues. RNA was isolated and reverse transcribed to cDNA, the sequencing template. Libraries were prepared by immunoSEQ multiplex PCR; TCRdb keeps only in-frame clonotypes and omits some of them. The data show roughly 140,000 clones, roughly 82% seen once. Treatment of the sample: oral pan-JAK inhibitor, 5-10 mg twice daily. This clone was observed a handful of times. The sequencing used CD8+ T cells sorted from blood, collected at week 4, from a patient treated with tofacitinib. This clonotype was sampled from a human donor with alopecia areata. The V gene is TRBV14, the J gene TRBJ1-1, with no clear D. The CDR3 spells CASSLGRAAFF. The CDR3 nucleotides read TGTGCCAGCAGCCTAGGGCGCGCAGCTTTCTTT.